The clone carrying this TCR beta chain was counted ten times or more. What it recognizes is unknown. This sample was taken from a study of T cells in Graves' hyperthyroidism and ophthalmopathy. Regions amplified from RNA transcripts were the TCR beta CDR3 regions. With the HTBI primer set, the TCR CDR3 went through a first round of RT-PCR. Using its own MiXCR run on the multiplex PCR reads, TCRdb lists one record per CDR3 protein. The repertoire holds under 300,000 distinct CDR3 sequences, 25% seen once, with about 25% in the top ten. V was cut by 3 bases and J by 6 bases, with 11 bases left in between. The germline gives CDR1 ENHRY, CDR2 SYGVKD. The CDR3 is made up of 13 amino acids. The study left out patients who had uncontrolled infection, other autoimmune disease, pregnancy or lactation. Points from the study as a whole: Appearing also in blood were most of the thyroid clonotypes expanded above 0.001.

The receptor comes from a man aged 40-49 years with Graves' hyperthyroidism that later progressed to Graves' ophthalmopathy. Specimen: blood. The rearrangement joins TRBV10-3 to TRBJ1-1, with D uncertain. The CDR3 coding sequence is TGTGCCATCAGTGAATTTGATGTGGCTGAAGCTTTCTTT. Encoded protein: CAISEFDVAEAFF.